This TCR beta chain was recovered during a study of spatial heterogeneity in lung cancer (dated by TCRdb to between 2018 and 2021). For the wider study: Beta-chain transcripts were consistently detected in greater numbers than alpha-chain transcripts, which likely reflects a higher abundance of beta-chain transcripts. In the raw uncorrected reads, each unique combination of TCR and UMI appeared on average more than ten times. In non-small cell lung cancer, the study quantitatively compared TCR alpha and beta repertoires across several tumor regions, matched nontumor lung, and blood. Nonsynonymous mutation counts, determined by whole-exome sequencing of tumor tissue, were related to features of the TCR repertoire. Both alpha and beta chains were TCR-sequenced in approximately 220 tumor regions, 64 matched nontumor lung samples and roughly 50 PBMC samples obtained at surgery. What the work shows at the level of the full study, not this receptor alone: Ubiquitous expanded tumor TCRs were found in blood more often at tumor resection than at routine follow-up. Confirming at a functional level the hypothesis that regional TCRs recognize regional mutations was considered to require additional single-cell paired TCR alpha and beta sequencing.

The method behind the library was 5' RACE. Sequencing used a NextSeq 500. To allow correction of PCR and sequencing errors, the TCR library protocol tagged every TCR cDNA molecule with a unique molecular identifier. On the study's bioinformatics: TCR identification, UMI-based error correction and CDR3 extraction were all carried out with Decombinator tools. Expanded TCRs were defined as those above a frequency of 2 per 1,000, corresponding to the top 1% of the tumor frequency distribution. Each repertoire was subsampled 100 times to 5,000 TCRs, after which Renyi diversity was computed with the R vegan package. CDR3 similarity networks were constructed using string-kernel similarity of amino acid triplets, with links drawn between CDR3s whose pairwise similarity was above 0.82. In TCRdb, the public reads were trimmed at Q25 with fastp and aligned with MiXCR, with productive beta chains retained. Each entry merges the rows of one CDR3 protein and shows their most common DNA and genes. The V and J calls were determined by TCRdb, not by the authors. This sample lists tens of thousands of distinct CDR3 sequences; about an eighth were detected once. The leading ten clones occupy more than 7% of the sample.

Measured from the cysteine to the phenylalanine, the CDR3 is 14 residues long. Here the CDR3 DNA is all that survives: 42 bases in frame from base 1. Between the V and J ends, shortened by 4 bases and 1 base respectively, the junction contains 11 bases. The germline V gene gives CDR1 as SGHRS and CDR2 as YFSETQ. Concerning this clonotype: The specificity of this receptor is unknown. Per-nucleotide qualities are absent, and no much larger clonotype sits a single base away.

The meaning of the sample's time point label: sample taken at primary tumor resection. Without any cell sorting, TCR sequencing was performed on whole RNA extracted either from tumor and nontumor lung tissue or from cryopreserved PBMC samples. The donors were 65 to 85 patients from the lung TRACERx cohort who had early-stage, untreated non-small cell lung cancer. A patient was chosen for TCR sequencing only when enough RNA was available from at least two tumor regions. The material sequenced was PBMCs, taken at surgery. This TCR was sampled from a male donor with early-stage non-small cell lung cancer. The sequence is built from TRBV5-1 and TRBJ1-2; a tentative D match to TRBD1 spans 5 bases. The DNA reads TGCGCCAGCAGCCAGGGCACGGGTAACTATGGCTACACCTTC. This is translated as CASSQGTGNYGYTF. Extended through the reference TRBV5-1 and TRBJ1-2 proteins, this CDR3 yields the full variable domain: KAGVTQTPRYLIKTRGQQVTLSCSPISGHRSVSWYQQTPGQGLQFLFEYFSETQRNKGNFPGRFSGRQFSNSRSEMNVSTLELGDSALYLCASSQGTGNYGYTFGSGTRLTVV.